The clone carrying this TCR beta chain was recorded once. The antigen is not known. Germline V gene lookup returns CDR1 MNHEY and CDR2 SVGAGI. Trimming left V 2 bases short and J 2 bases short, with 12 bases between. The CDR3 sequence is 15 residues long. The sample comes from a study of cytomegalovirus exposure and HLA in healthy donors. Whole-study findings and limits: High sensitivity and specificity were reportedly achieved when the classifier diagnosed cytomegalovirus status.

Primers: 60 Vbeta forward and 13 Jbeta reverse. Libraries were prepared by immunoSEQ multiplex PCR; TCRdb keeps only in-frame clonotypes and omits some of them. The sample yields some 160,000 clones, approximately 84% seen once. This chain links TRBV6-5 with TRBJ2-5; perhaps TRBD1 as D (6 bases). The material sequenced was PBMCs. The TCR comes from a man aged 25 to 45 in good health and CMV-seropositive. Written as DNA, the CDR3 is TGTGCCAGCAGTTACACCCATGACAGGCAAGAGACCCAGTACTTC. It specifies CASSYTHDRQETQYF.